Listed below are T cell receptor beta chains from one sample, sequenced in a study of blood T cell repertoires in COVID-19. The assay was immunoSEQ multiplex PCR, and TCRdb's table has in-frame clones only and misses some. The sample contains around 220,000 clones, roughly 88% of which appear only once. Sequenced input: PBMCs or T cells enriched from blood (not recorded which). These receptors came from a woman aged 45-65 years with acute COVID-19. CDR3s include the opening cysteine and the closing phenylalanine or tryptophan. Fields, in order: clone size, V gene, CDR3 protein. Clone size is stated in some rows and not others, as once, few, many or a class when expanded.

abundance: NA
v_gene: TRBV9
CDR3aa: CASSQTQGGTEAFF

abundance: NA
v_gene: TRBV29-1
CDR3aa: CSVGGTENYGYTF

abundance: NA
v_gene: TRBV15
CDR3aa: CATSSAGVGYEQYF

abundance: NA
v_gene: TRBV9
CDR3aa: CASSPDRIGQGKGNTIYF

abundance: NA
v_gene: TRBV28
CDR3aa: CASSPGTGNYGYTF

abundance: few
v_gene: TRBV6-5
CDR3aa: CASAGSGNTEAFF

abundance: NA
v_gene: TRBV6-5
CDR3aa: CASSYKAGASYEQYF

abundance: NA
v_gene: TRBV5-4
CDR3aa: CASSLDSNSPLHF

abundance: NA
v_gene: TRBV24-1
CDR3aa: CATSDPKTGTAAVLGETQYF

abundance: NA
v_gene: TRBV19
CDR3aa: CASSMWAGIQNEQYF

abundance: NA
v_gene: TRBV11-2
CDR3aa: CASSLRDRSISIDTQYF

abundance: NA
v_gene: TRBV11-3
CDR3aa: CASSETSESYNEQFF

abundance: once
v_gene: TRBV4-1
CDR3aa: CASSQDRFSYEQYF

abundance: NA
v_gene: TRBV18
CDR3aa: CASSLKGLNEKLFF

abundance: NA
v_gene: TRBV5-1
CDR3aa: CASSWQGRWETQYF